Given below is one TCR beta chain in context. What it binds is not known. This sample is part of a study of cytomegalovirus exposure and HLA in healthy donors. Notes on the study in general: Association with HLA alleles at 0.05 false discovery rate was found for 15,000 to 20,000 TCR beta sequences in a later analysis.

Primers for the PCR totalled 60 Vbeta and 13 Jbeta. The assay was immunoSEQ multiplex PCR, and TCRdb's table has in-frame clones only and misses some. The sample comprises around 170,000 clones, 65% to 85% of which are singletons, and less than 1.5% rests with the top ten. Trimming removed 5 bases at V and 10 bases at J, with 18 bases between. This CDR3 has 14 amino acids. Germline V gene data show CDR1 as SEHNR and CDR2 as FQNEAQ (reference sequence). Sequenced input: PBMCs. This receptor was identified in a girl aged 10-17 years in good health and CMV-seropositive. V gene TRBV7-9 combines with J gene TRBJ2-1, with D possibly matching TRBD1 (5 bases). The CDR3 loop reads CASSPRASLDEQFF. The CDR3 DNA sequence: TGTGCCAGCAGCCCCAGGGCTAGTCTCGACGAGCAGTTCTTC.